This TCR beta chain derives from a study of blood T cells in healthy people across ages. Study results and caveats: Underestimates were what the diversity estimates from one million T cells were considered to be.

This clonotype has more than one count but fewer than ten. What it binds is not known. The second PCR ran about 6 to 12 cycles with a sample-barcoded 5' primer and J-beta primers. Every cDNA was tagged by a template-switch adaptor with 12 random nucleotides. MiXCR, run by TCRdb on the 5' RACE reads, gives a single entry per CDR3 protein. The data show around 850,000 distinct CDR3 sequences, about 37% seen once. Each donor supplied approximately 10 milliliters of peripheral blood. In each sample, at least 7 million PBMCs were isolated. The germline gives CDR1 SGHNT, CDR2 YYREEE (reference sequence). The CDR3 has 15 amino acids. Trimming took off 0 bases at V and 0 bases at J, with 8 bases between the two ends.

Input material: blood. This receptor was identified in a young man in good health. The V gene is TRBV5-4, the J gene TRBJ2-3; D ambiguous. CDR3 in amino acids: CASSLDSFSTDTQYF. The CDR3 DNA is TGTGCCAGCAGCTTGGACAGCTTTAGCACAGATACGCAGTATTTT.